The 8 T cell receptor beta chains below were found in one sample sequenced in a study of Ad26.COV2.S vaccination and SARS-CoV-2 variants. Using immunoSEQ multiplex PCR, the repertoire was profiled, and TCRdb retains in-frame clones only, with some absent. The sample holds about 440,000 clones, about 90% seen once. Specified treatment: around 19 received Ad26.COV2.S at low or high dose, single or two shots; about 5 received placebo; per-sample allocation not given. Sampling took place 63 days after the first vaccine or placebo injection. The sequencing here drew on peripheral blood, taken in a trial of Ad26.COV2.S vaccine versus placebo. These receptors were obtained from a person aged 18 to 65 who received the Ad26.COV2.S COVID-19 vaccine or a placebo.

V usage is TRBV18 and J usage is TRBJ1-2; no reliable D call. Per germline, CDR1 KGHSH and CDR2 LQKENI. The V gene lost 3 bases and the J gene lost 8 bases, with 19 bases spanning the gap. The CDR3 extends over 15 amino acids. DNA for the CDR3: TGTGCCAGCTCACCGGAAAGAAATACTATCAGCGGCTACACCTTC. Residues: CASSPERNTISGYTF.

The DNA for the CDR3 is TGTGCCAGCAGTGAGCGGACAGGGGCTAACACTGAAGCTTTCTTT. It codes for CASSERTGANTEAFF. The V gene is TRBV25-1, the J gene TRBJ1-1; 9 bases match TRBD1. The CDR3 extends over 15 amino acids. Per germline, CDR1 MGHDK and CDR2 SYGVNS. J was trimmed by 2 bases and V by 3 bases; bases with no gene match: 4.

The chain carries TRBV19 and TRBJ2-5; no firm D call. This CDR3 comprises 13 residues. Germline CDR1 LNHDA, CDR2 SQIVND (reference sequence). The V end lost 0 bases, the J end lost 4 bases, and 6 bases lay between the germline ends. DNA for the CDR3: TGTGCCAGTAGTATAGATGGGCTAGAGACCCAGTACTTC. Its translation is CASSIDGLETQYF.

The CDR3 here is CASSYSGDWNTEAFF. The CDR3 nucleotides read TGTGCCAGCAGTTACAGCGGGGACTGGAACACTGAAGCTTTCTTT. This chain uses TRBV6-5 with TRBJ1-1, with a possible D match to TRBD1 (5 bases). Germline assignment: CDR1 MNHEY and CDR2 SVGAGI. This CDR3 is 15 amino acids long. Trimming removed 2 bases at V and 1 base at J, with 11 bases between.

The rearrangement joins TRBV29-1 to TRBJ2-5; D gene unclear. Trimming pared 4 bases from V and 2 bases from J, leaving 5 bases between. This CDR3 is built from 11 residues. From germline, CDR1 is SQVTM and CDR2 ANQGSEA. This CDR3 reads CSVVSQETQYF. CDR3 in DNA: TGCAGCGTTGTCTCACAAGAGACCCAGTACTTC.

The chain employs TRBV28 and TRBJ2-2; D not resolved. The CDR3 loop spans 18 amino acids. Looked up from germline, CDR1 is MDHEN and CDR2 is SYDVKM. The ends were cut back, 1 base at V and 5 bases at J, with 20 bases in the middle. The CDR3 region is CASSLFGIRRGKTGELFF. The CDR3 nucleotides read TGTGCCAGCAGTTTATTTGGTATTAGACGAGGAAAGACCGGGGAGCTGTTTTTT.

The rearrangement links TRBV18 to TRBJ2-3; 12 nucleotides match TRBD1. The CDR3 consists of 16 residues. Looked up from germline, CDR1 is KGHSH and CDR2 is LQKENI. After removal of 3 bases from V and 6 bases from J, the junction contained 7 bases not matched to a gene. CDR3 loop: CASSPYGTGGLDTQYF. CDR3 nucleotide sequence: TGTGCCAGCTCACCCTACGGGACAGGGGGCTTGGATACGCAGTATTTT.

The chain uses TRBV5-1 and TRBJ2-2; perhaps TRBD2 as D (6 bases). The germline gives CDR1 SGHRS, CDR2 YFSETQ. This CDR3 comprises 15 residues. V gave up 7 bases and J gave up 2 bases, with 15 bases separating them. The chain's CDR3 is CASRSLGTNTGELFF. The CDR3 DNA reads TGCGCCAGCCGAAGCCTGGGGACTAACACCGGGGAGCTGTTTTTT.